Listed here are 4 T cell receptor beta chains from one sample, sequenced in a study of regulatory T cells in long-lasting Graves disease. Relying on iRepertoire HTBI primers and Arm-PCR of CDR3 regions, the team built TCR beta libraries. From the multiplex PCR reads, TCRdb called clonotypes with MiXCR, one entry per CDR3 protein. The sample includes 350,000 to 500,000 distinct CDR3 sequences, 13% to 15% of them seen just once. Time point noted: newly diagnosed GD, antithyroid drugs for less than 3 months. RNA isolated from PBMCs was used to make the TCR library. This sample also appeared in a second study, on T cells in Graves' hyperthyroidism and ophthalmopathy.

Sequenced here: peripheral blood mononuclear cells (PBMCs), sampled at new diagnosis, from a patient treated with antithyroid drugs. The receptor source for this set is a woman aged 50 to 60 with Graves disease.

This clonotype appeared a few times. The V and J genes are TRBV5-1 and TRBJ2-4; the match to TRBD1 covers 8 bases. Germline V gives CDR1 SGHRS, CDR2 YFSETQ. There are 13 residues in the CDR3. The junction had 4 bases not matched to a gene; V was cut back by 3 bases and J by 8 bases. CDR3 nucleotides: TGCGCCAGCAGCTCGGGACAGGAGCACATTCAGTACTTC. Its translation: CASSSGQEHIQYF.

This clonotype was counted at least ten times. The chain combines TRBV12-5 with TRBJ2-2; a weak D match, TRBD2 (6 bases). The germline V and J ends were trimmed by 3 bases and 4 bases, with 12 bases remaining between them. This CDR3 is built from 15 residues. Germline V gene sequence: CDR1 LGHNT, CDR2 FRNRAP. DNA of the CDR3: TGTGCTAGTGGTTTCTTGGTCGGGAGCACCGGGGAGCTGTTTTTT. This encodes CASGFLVGSTGELFF.

This clonotype was seen many times. The V gene is TRBV7-2, the J gene TRBJ2-1; D is ambiguous. Trimming left V 3 bases short and J 4 bases short, with 4 bases between. Germline V lookup: CDR1 SGHTA, CDR2 FQGNSA. CDR3 length: 12 residues. CDR3 nucleotide sequence: TGTGCCAGCAGCTTTAGGTACAATGAGCAGTTCTTC. It yields the protein CASSFRYNEQFF. The full variable domain, with the rest looked up from reference TRBV7-2 and TRBJ2-1, is GAGVSQSPSNKVTEKGKDVELRCDPISGHTALYWYRQSLGQGLEFLIYFQGNSAPDKSGLPSDRFSAERTGGSVSTLTIQRTQQEDSAVYLCASSFRYNEQFFGPGTRLTVL.

V is TRBV5-5 and J is TRBJ2-2; possibly TRBD1 for D (6 bases). CDR1 is SGHKS, CDR2 YYEKEE, per germline (reference sequence). The CDR3 sequence is 13 residues long. V gave up 6 bases and J gave up 4 bases, with 10 bases separating them. The CDR3 loop reads CASKQGVTGELFF. The CDR3 bases are TGTGCCAGCAAACAGGGAGTCACCGGGGAGCTGTTTTTT.